Presented here are 9 T cell receptor beta chains from one specimen sequenced in a study of spatial heterogeneity in lung cancer. MiXCR, run by TCRdb on the 5' RACE reads, gives a single entry per CDR3 protein. The table shows about 7,700 distinct CDR3 sequences, with around 15% occurring only once. The sample's time point: sample taken at primary tumor resection. Sequenced here: normal lung tissue next to the tumor, sampled at surgery. The receptors derive from a male donor with early-stage non-small cell lung cancer.

This clonotype has a handful of counts. J is TRBJ2-2 and V is TRBV29-1; TRBD1 might be the D (5 bases). The germline V gene encodes CDR1 SQVTM and CDR2 ANQGSEA. V lost 4 bases and J 8 bases, leaving 20 bases between the germline ends. CDR3 length: 15 residues. The DNA for the CDR3 is TGCAGCGTTGCTGGAGACAGCTATTATCGAGGGGAGCTGTTTTTT. It is translated as CSVAGDSYYRGELFF.

By share, this clonotype counts as medium-sized. The chain combines TRBV28 with TRBJ2-2; TRBD2 matches 12 bases. The germline V gene has CDR1 MDHEN and CDR2 SYDVKM. This CDR3 has 21 residues. The V and J ends lost 2 bases and 1 base, in that order; junction bases with no gene match: 14. The CDR3 region is CASSLGRLAGGPYENTGELFF. In nucleotides, the CDR3 is TGTGCCAGCAGTTTAGGTCGGCTAGCGGGAGGGCCTTACGAGAACACCGGGGAGCTGTTTTTT.

This clonotype was counted at least ten times. CDR3 bases: TGTGCCAGCAGTTTAAAGGGGGGCCGACAGTACTTC. Its protein product is CASSLKGGRQYF. V usage is TRBV12-3 or TRBV12-4 and J usage is TRBJ2-7, with D perhaps being TRBD1 or TRBD2 (6 bases each). This CDR3 is 12 amino acids long. V was cut by 2 bases and J by 10 bases, with 12 bases left in between.

This clonotype is medium-sized (0.01 to 0.1%) by share. The genes are TRBV5-4 and TRBJ1-2; tentative D call: TRBD1 (5 bases). Trimming cost V 2 bases and J 8 bases, with 16 bases left between them. The CDR3 is made up of 14 amino acids. Per the germline V gene, CDR1 is SGHNT and CDR2 is YYREEE (reference sequence). CDR3 amino acids: CASSFLSSGIGYTF. CDR3 coding DNA: TGTGCCAGCAGCTTTCTCTCCTCAGGGATAGGCTACACCTTC.

This clonotype was counted only a few times. The V call is TRBV28, the J call TRBJ1-3; D gene unclear. The CDR3 has 13 residues. Germline assignment: CDR1 MDHEN and CDR2 SYDVKM. The V end lost 9 bases, the J end lost 0 bases, and 9 bases lay between the germline ends. The CDR3, as DNA: TGTGCCAGTGTATGGAGCTCTGGAAACACCATATATTTT. Translating it yields CASVWSSGNTIYF.

The chain links TRBV7-2 to TRBJ2-2, with TRBD1 identical over 9 bases. The V gene end was trimmed by 1 base and the J gene end by 6 bases; junction bases not matched to a gene: 6. The CDR3 runs to 16 residues. Germline assignment: CDR1 SGHTA and CDR2 FQGNSA. In nucleotides, the CDR3 is TGTGCCAGCAGCTTAGGACAGGGGGTTATCGCCGGGGAGCTGTTTTTT. Translation: CASSLGQGVIAGELFF. The variable domain in full, with the rest retrieved from reference TRBV7-2 and TRBJ2-2, is GAGVSQSPSNKVTEKGKDVELRCDPISGHTALYWYRQSLGQGLEFLIYFQGNSAPDKSGLPSDRFSAERTGGSVSTLTIQRTQQEDSAVYLCASSLGQGVIAGELFFGEGSRLTVL.

This clonotype was detected a few times. V and J are TRBV5-1 and TRBJ2-3; no definite D call. V was cut by 0 bases and J by 6 bases, with 11 bases left in between. The germline V gene encodes CDR1 SGHRS and CDR2 YFSETQ. CDR3 size: 14 residues. The CDR3 DNA reads TGCGCCAGCAGCTTGGAAGTCTCCAGGGATACGCAGTATTTT. It yields the protein CASSLEVSRDTQYF.

The chain combines TRBV7-2 with TRBJ1-5, with 7 positions matching TRBD1. This CDR3 has 13 amino acids. Per germline, CDR1 SGHTA and CDR2 FQGNSA. Trimming cost V 5 bases and J 6 bases; bases outside gene matches: 4. DNA of the CDR3: TGTGCCAGCAGCGAATACAGGGGTCAGCCCCAGCATTTT. This codes for CASSEYRGQPQHF.

Many counts were recorded for this clonotype. J is TRBJ2-1 and V is TRBV14; 7 bases align to TRBD2. The J segment lost 7 bases and the V segment lost 5 bases, leaving 11 bases of the junction unmatched. Germline V CDR1 and CDR2: SGHDN, FVKESK. This CDR3 has 15 residues. CDR3 DNA sequence: TGTGCCAGCAGCAGCCTGGCGGGAGCGGATAATGAGCAGTTCTTC. This sequence encodes CASSSLAGADNEQFF.